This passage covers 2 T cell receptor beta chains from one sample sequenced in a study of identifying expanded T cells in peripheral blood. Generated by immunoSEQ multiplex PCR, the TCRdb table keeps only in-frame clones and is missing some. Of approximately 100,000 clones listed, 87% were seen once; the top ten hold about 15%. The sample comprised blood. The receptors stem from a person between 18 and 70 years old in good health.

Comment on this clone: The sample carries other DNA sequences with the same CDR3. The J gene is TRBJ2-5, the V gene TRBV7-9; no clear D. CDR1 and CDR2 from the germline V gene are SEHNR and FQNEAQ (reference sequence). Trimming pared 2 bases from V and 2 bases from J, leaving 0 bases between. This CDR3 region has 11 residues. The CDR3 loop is CASSLQETQYF. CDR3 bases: TGTGCCAGCAGCTTACAAGAGACCCAGTACTTC.

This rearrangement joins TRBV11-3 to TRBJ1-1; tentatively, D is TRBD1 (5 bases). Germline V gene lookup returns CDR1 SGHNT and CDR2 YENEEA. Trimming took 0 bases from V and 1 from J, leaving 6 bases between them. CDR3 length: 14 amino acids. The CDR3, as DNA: TGTGCCAGCAGCTTAGAGGGGGAGAACACTGAAGCTTTCTTT. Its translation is CASSLEGENTEAFF.